This T cell receptor (beta chain) is drawn from a study of T cells in Graves' hyperthyroidism and ophthalmopathy (dated by TCRdb to about 2019). For the wider study: Peripheral blood was sampled at the time of initial diagnosis, prior to any treatment. A discovery cohort of roughly 100 patients, approximately 44 with Graves' ophthalmopathy and 55 to 60 with stable Graves' hyperthyroidism, was used to find distinguishing TCR V-J signatures. Whether ophthalmopathy could be predicted prospectively was tested in an independent validation cohort made up of roughly 19 hyperthyroidism patients plus 17 patients who later progressed to ophthalmopathy. The approximately 100 discovery patients were randomly divided into training and test sets at a 7:3 ratio. In several Graves' hyperthyroidism patients, the study also compared T-cell repertoires from thyroid tissue with T-cell repertoires from blood. Once sampling was done, hyperthyroidism patients were given methimazole at a starting dose of 30 mg daily, whereas ophthalmopathy patients were given high-dose intravenous methylprednisolone. The paper reports TCR Vbeta CDR3 sequencing of some 140 peripheral blood samples: around 45 ophthalmopathy, roughly 74 hyperthyroidism and around 17 progressor patients. Results and caveats for the whole study, not just this receptor: Most expanded thyroid clonotypes (frequency above 0.001) were also detected in blood, suggesting blood repertoires may reflect thyroid immune responses. Sample size was not statistically predetermined, and blinding of investigators to group allocation was not performed. In cross-validation, a model built on a 13 V-J signature told ophthalmopathy apart from stable hyperthyroidism with approximately 91% sensitivity and roughly 81% specificity, and in testing the same model reached 80%/75%. In validation, the model predicted progression to ophthalmopathy with approximately 71% sensitivity and about 72% specificity, a median of around 6.6 months before onset.

This clonotype showed up just a few times. Its antigen is still unknown. The sample holds no much larger clone one base away, and base qualities are not on file. V loses 4 bases at its end and J loses 2 bases; junction bases beyond the gene matches: 4. CDR3 length: 16 amino acids, cysteine to phenylalanine. Kept here is only the CDR3 DNA, which spans 48 bases and is read in frame from base 1. CDR1 and CDR2, looked up from the germline V gene, are SGHTA and FQGTGA. Ophthalmopathy patients had moderately to severely active disease, Clinical Activity Score of at least 3, NOSPECS grade of at least 4, and duration under 3 months. Patients with uncontrolled infections, other autoimmune diseases, pregnancy or lactation were excluded. Diagnoses were based on clinical symptoms, serum thyroxine and TRAb, thyroid ultrasound and orbital computed tomography. PBMCs were isolated from more than 8 ml of fresh peripheral blood by Ficoll-Paque density gradient centrifugation. Total RNA was extracted using Trizol reagent, and RNA quality was assessed on an Agilent 2100 Bioanalyzer.

Amplification of TCR beta CDR3 regions was carried out from RNA transcripts. The TCR CDR3 was subjected to a first round of RT-PCR using the HTBI primer set and the Qiagen OneStep RT-PCR kit. The libraries were constructed in a second round of multiplex PCR and then size-selected and purified. Libraries were sequenced paired-end with 100 bp reads on an Illumina HiSeq2000. As for the authors' bioinformatics: SOAPnuke was used to process the raw data, with reads discarded if the reads contained adapters or uncalled bases, had a mean Phred below 15, or lacked an exact constant-primer or identifier match. COPE v1.2.5 was used to merge the high-quality paired reads, and each unique nucleotide sequence was defined as a clonotype. MiTCR v1.1 was used to align clonotypes to the IMGT TRBV, TRBD and TRBJ reference segments. Only V-J combinations with frequency above 0.0001, covering about 99% of repertoires, were analysed. A TCS score was defined as the ratio of F50 (clonal expansion) to E x V (chaos), with BLOSUM62-based TCRdist applied between CDR3 peptides within each V-J. Welch's t-statistics and random forest reduced 500 to 550 V-J features to 13, which were used in a naive Bayes classifier (R e1071). The public reads were quality trimmed at Q25 with fastp and then assembled into clones with MiXCR by TCRdb, keeping productive beta chains. Every CDR3 protein is listed once, alongside the most common genes and DNA of its rows. These V and J calls derive from TCRdb rather than the authors' analysis. A total of hundreds of thousands of distinct CDR3 sequences appear in this sample, over 12% of them only once. The top ten clonotypes cover roughly a fifth of the sample.

The sequencing input was blood. The source of this sequence is a woman aged 60 to 75 with Graves' ophthalmopathy. Recombination joined TRBV7-3 with TRBJ2-2; 10 nucleotides in the junction match TRBD2. CDR3 reads: CASSSGLAVNTGELFF. The DNA reads TGTGCCAGCAGCTCCGGACTAGCGGTAAACACCGGGGAGCTGTTTTTT.